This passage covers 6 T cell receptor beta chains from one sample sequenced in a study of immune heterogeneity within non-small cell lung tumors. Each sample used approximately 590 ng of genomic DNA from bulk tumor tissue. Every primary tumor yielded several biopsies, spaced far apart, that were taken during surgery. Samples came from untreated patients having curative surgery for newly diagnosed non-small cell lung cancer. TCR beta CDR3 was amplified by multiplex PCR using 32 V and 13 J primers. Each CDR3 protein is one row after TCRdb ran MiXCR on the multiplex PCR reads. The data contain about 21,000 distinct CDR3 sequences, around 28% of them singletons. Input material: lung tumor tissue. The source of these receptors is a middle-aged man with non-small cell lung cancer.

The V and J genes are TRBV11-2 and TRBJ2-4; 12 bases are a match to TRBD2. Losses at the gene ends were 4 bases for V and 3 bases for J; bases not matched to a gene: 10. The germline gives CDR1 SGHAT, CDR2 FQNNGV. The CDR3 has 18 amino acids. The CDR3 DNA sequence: TGTGCCAGCAGCTGGGAGACTAGCGGGAGTTCCTTCAAAAACATTCAGTACTTC. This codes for CASSWETSGSSFKNIQYF.

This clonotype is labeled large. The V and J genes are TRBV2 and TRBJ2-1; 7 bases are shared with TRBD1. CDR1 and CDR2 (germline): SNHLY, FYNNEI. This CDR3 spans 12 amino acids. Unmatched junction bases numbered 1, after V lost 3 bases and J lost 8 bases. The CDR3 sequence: CASSDGQDEQFF. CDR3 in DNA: TGTGCCAGCAGTGATGGACAGGATGAGCAGTTCTTC.

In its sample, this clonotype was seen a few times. The chain's CDR3 is CASSQGRRNTGELFF. CDR3 DNA: TGTGCCAGCAGCCAAGGGCGGCGGAACACCGGGGAGCTGTTTTTT. This chain connects TRBV11-3 to TRBJ2-2; D gene unclear. Trimming took 5 bases from V and 1 from J, leaving 11 bases between them. The CDR3 has 15 amino acids. Germline lookup yields CDR1 SGHNT and CDR2 YENEEA.

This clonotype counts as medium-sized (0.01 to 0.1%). The CDR3 reads CASSSLRTSGYEQYF. The DNA of the CDR3 is TGTGCCAGCAGTTCCCTCCGGACTAGCGGATACGAGCAGTACTTC. The chain is built from TRBV6-2 or TRBV6-3 and TRBJ2-7; 10 bases align to TRBD2. The germline V gene encodes CDR1 MNHEY and CDR2 SVGEGT. This CDR3 has 15 residues. Trimming at V came to 4 bases and at J to 4 bases, leaving 7 bases not matched to a gene.

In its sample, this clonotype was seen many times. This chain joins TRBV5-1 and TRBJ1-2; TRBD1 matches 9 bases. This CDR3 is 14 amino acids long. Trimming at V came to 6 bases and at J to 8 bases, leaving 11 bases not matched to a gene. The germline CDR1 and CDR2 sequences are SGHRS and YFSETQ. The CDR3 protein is CASTSGTGLWGYTF. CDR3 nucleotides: TGCGCCAGCACCTCCGGGACAGGGCTCTGGGGCTACACCTTC.

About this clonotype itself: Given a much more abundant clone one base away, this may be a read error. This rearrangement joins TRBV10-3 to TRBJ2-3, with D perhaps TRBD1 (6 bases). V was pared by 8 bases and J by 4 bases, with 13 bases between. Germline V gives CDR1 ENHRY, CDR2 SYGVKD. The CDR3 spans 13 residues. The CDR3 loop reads CAIGGAESDTQYF. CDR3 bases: TGTGCCATCGGGGGCGCTGAGTCAGATACGCAGTATTTT.